This T cell receptor beta chain was sequenced during a study of CD8+ T cells in alopecia areata. This sample's treatment: oral pan-JAK inhibitor, 5-10 mg twice daily. This clone was recorded a few times. Other nucleotide sequences from this sample produce the same CDR3. TCR sequencing used cDNA made by reverse transcription of extracted RNA. Clones were read by immunoSEQ multiplex PCR, and TCRdb kept only the in-frame ones, dropping some. The table includes roughly 210,000 clones, less than 50% detected once. V trimming: 3 bases; J trimming: 6 bases; junction bases outside the gene matches: 4. Germline-derived CDR1 and CDR2 are LNHDA and SQIVND (reference sequence). The CDR3 is 15 amino acids.

The TCR was taken from a human donor with alopecia areata. The J gene is TRBJ2-1, the V gene TRBV19; 11 nucleotides line up with TRBD2. Source: CD4+ T cells sorted from blood, taken at roughly week 36, from a patient treated with tofacitinib. CDR3 amino acids: CASSILAGGSNEQFF. The CDR3 nucleotides read TGTGCCAGTAGTATCCTAGCGGGAGGAAGCAATGAGCAGTTCTTC.